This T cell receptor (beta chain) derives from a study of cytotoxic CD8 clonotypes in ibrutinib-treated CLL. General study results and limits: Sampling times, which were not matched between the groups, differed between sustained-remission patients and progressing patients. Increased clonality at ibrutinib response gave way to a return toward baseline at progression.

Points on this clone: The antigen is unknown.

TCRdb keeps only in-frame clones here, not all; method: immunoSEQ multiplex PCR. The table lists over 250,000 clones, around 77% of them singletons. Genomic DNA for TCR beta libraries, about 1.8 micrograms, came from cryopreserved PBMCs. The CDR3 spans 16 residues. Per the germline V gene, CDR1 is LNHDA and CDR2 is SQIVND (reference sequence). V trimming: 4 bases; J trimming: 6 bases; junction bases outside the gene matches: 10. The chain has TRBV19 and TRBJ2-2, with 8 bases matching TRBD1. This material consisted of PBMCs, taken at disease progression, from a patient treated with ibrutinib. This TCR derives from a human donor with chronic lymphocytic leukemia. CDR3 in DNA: TGTGCCAGTAGTACTCGGACAGGGTGGAGTTCCGGGGAGCTGTTTTTT. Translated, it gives CASSTRTGWSSGELFF.